This T cell receptor (beta chain) emerged from a study of blood T cell repertoires in COVID-19. Trimming took 0 bases from V and 8 from J; bases not matched to a gene: 10. Germline V gives CDR1 MNHEY, CDR2 SVGEGT. This CDR3 region has 17 residues. As handled by the study authors: Reference gene primer amplification yielded estimated nucleated cell counts. Repertoires were generated with immunoSEQ multiplex PCR, while TCRdb's copy carries only in-frame clones and drops some. V and J calls and clone size are given by that table; D and trimming were obtained from the DNA. The profile shows about 150,000 clones, around 86% of them singletons.

The material sequenced was peripheral blood. The source of this sequence is a man in his 70s with acute or convalescent COVID-19. This sequence joins TRBV6-2 or TRBV6-3 and TRBJ2-1, with 10 bases fitting TRBD2. The CDR3 sequence: CASSYSRPSGRAHEQFF. The DNA of the CDR3 is TGTGCCAGCAGTTACTCTCGCCCCAGCGGGAGGGCCCATGAGCAGTTCTTC.